This entry lists 14 T cell receptor beta chains sequenced from one sample in a study of beta chain features in type 1 diabetes (dated 2018 in TCRdb). The library relied on the immunoSEQ multiplex PCR assay. The entire amount of isolated RNA was reverse transcribed using the High Capacity cDNA Reverse Transcription Kit, so the sequenced TCRB transcripts were expressed ones. TCRdb took this table from immuneACCESS and kept in-frame rearrangements with V and J called. Such tables lack part of the clones; where checked against another copy, unresolved V genes explain under half of the gap, and the rest is unexplained. Present in this sample are 15,000 to 20,000 clones, 50% of which were seen just once. The top ten clones comprise around 0.45% of the sample. Source material: stem cell memory CD4+ T cells from blood. The cell subset or site label of this sample denotes: stem cell-like memory CD4+ T cells. The receptor source for this set is a man between 18 and 35 years old in good health.

The rearrangement links TRBV5-4 to TRBJ2-3; 8 bases map to TRBD2. The trim removed 0 bases at V and 4 bases at J, leaving 4 bases unmatched. In germline, CDR1 is SGHNT, CDR2 YYREEE (reference sequence). The CDR3 has 15 residues. DNA of the CDR3: TGTGCCAGCAGCTTGGCTGCCGGGAGGGCAGATACGCAGTATTTT. Residues: CASSLAAGRADTQYF.

The chain links TRBV30 to TRBJ1-2, with D uncertain. The CDR3 is 15 amino acids. V was cut by 2 bases and J by 3 bases, with 16 bases left in between. CDR1 is GTSNPN and CDR2 is SVGIG in the germline V gene (reference sequence). The CDR3 spells CAWSLGLPSDYGYTF. In nucleotides, the CDR3 is TGTGCCTGGAGTTTAGGACTGCCCTCTGACTATGGCTACACCTTC.

The rearrangement uses TRBV4-3 and TRBJ2-7; no definite D call. Trimming cost V 4 bases and J 3 bases, with 16 bases left between them. CDR1 and CDR2 from the germline V gene are LGHNA and YSLEER. The CDR3 is made up of 15 amino acids. The CDR3 is CASSPFDDKIYEQYF. For the CDR3, the DNA is TGCGCCAGCAGCCCCTTTGACGACAAGATCTACGAGCAGTACTTC.

In nucleotides, the CDR3 is TGTGCCGCATCAGAGGGCCCGGACAGCCTGGGCACTGAAGCTTTCTTT. Translating gives CAASEGPDSLGTEAFF. The chain links TRBV10-3 to TRBJ1-1; a weak D match, TRBD1 (6 bases). The CDR3 loop spans 16 amino acids. Per the germline V gene, CDR1 is ENHRY and CDR2 is SYGVKD. The V end was cut by 11 bases, the J end by 4 bases, with 26 bases between.

The J gene is TRBJ2-3, the V gene TRBV28; D is ambiguous. V was clipped by 1 base and J by 0 bases, with 5 bases between them. The CDR3 runs 14 residues. Per germline, CDR1 MDHEN and CDR2 SYDVKM. The CDR3 DNA is TGTGCCAGCAGTTTATCAGATAGCACAGATACGCAGTATTTT. It is translated as CASSLSDSTDTQYF. Complete variable domain (other parts from reference TRBV28 and TRBJ2-3): DVKVTQSSRYLVKRTGEKVFLECVQDMDHENMFWYRQDPGLGLRLIYFSYDVKMKEKGDIPEGYSVSREKKERFSLILESASTNQTSMYLCASSLSDSTDTQYFGPGTRLTVL.

The table lists this clone with a few counts. The V call is TRBV29-1, the J call TRBJ2-2; 8 bases match TRBD2. Germline V gene data show CDR1 as SQVTM and CDR2 as ANQGSEA. Unmatched junction bases numbered 7, after V lost 8 bases and J lost 5 bases. The CDR3 sequence is 13 residues long. CDR3 amino acids: CSCSGILTGELFF. In nucleotides, the CDR3 is TGCAGCTGTAGCGGGATTCTAACCGGGGAGCTGTTTTTT.

This rearrangement joins TRBV6-1 to TRBJ2-7, with 7 nucleotides matching TRBD2. This CDR3 is 16 amino acids long. Germline V CDR1 and CDR2: MNHNS, SASEGT. The junction had 9 bases not matched to a gene; V was cut back by 2 bases and J by 2 bases. DNA of the CDR3: TGTGCCAGCAGTGAACATAGTGCGGGAGACCCCTACGAGCAGTACTTC. It specifies CASSEHSAGDPYEQYF.

The J gene is TRBJ1-2, the V gene TRBV15; TRBD1 matches 7 bases. Trimming removed 1 base from V and 0 bases from J; junction bases left unmatched: 2. CDR1 LNHNV and CDR2 YYDKDF come from the germline V gene (reference sequence). This CDR3 is built from 15 residues. CDR3 amino acids: CATSRATGTNYGYTF. The CDR3 region has the DNA TGTGCCACCAGCAGAGCGACAGGGACTAACTATGGCTACACCTTC.

V is TRBV5-4 and J is TRBJ2-1; a possible D gene is TRBD2 (7 bases). CDR3 length: 17 residues. Trimming removed 5 bases from V and 0 bases from J, with 18 bases in between. Germline V lookup: CDR1 SGHNT, CDR2 YYREEE (reference sequence). This chain's CDR3 is CASRGGGTLSSYNEQFF. CDR3 nucleotide sequence: TGTGCCAGCAGAGGGGGGGGCACCCTGAGCTCCTACAATGAGCAGTTCTTC.

The chain links TRBV13 to TRBJ2-3; 14 bases line up with TRBD2. Germline V gene data show CDR1 as PRHDT and CDR2 as FYEKMQ (reference sequence). V trimming: 8 bases; J trimming: 1 base; junction bases outside the gene matches: 8. The CDR3 consists of 17 residues. CDR3 amino acids: CASGFGTSGGRTDTQYF. Here the CDR3 DNA reads TGTGCCAGCGGTTTCGGGACTAGCGGGGGACGCACAGATACGCAGTATTTT.

This chain links TRBV7-2 with TRBJ2-3; 11 bases are shared with TRBD2. V lost 5 bases to trimming and J lost 1 base; unmatched junction nucleotides: 5. This CDR3 has 16 amino acids. Germline V gene lookup returns CDR1 SGHTA and CDR2 FQGNSA. As DNA, the CDR3 is TGTGCCAGCAGCCTTACTAGCGGGGGACGCACAGATACGCAGTATTTT. Amino acids: CASSLTSGGRTDTQYF.

The chain is built from TRBV7-3 and TRBJ2-6; D remains unclear. The V gene lost 8 bases and the J gene lost 0 bases, with 20 bases spanning the gap. The CDR3 contains 18 residues. The germline gives CDR1 SGHTA, CDR2 FQGTGA. The CDR3 loop reads CASEQTAPDSSGANVLTF. The CDR3, as DNA: TGTGCCAGCGAACAAACGGCTCCCGACTCCTCTGGGGCCAACGTCCTGACTTTC.

CDR3 nucleotides: TGTGCCAGCAGCTACGGCGGGAGTCAAGAGACCCAGTACTTC. Translation: CASSYGGSQETQYF. The genes are TRBV7-2 and TRBJ2-5, with 7 bases lining up with TRBD2. Per the germline V gene, CDR1 is SGHTA and CDR2 is FQGNSA. With 4 bases clipped from V and 2 bases from J, the junction kept 4 bases outside the gene matches. The CDR3 length is 14 residues.

The rearrangement joins TRBV6-5 to TRBJ2-1; 11 bases are a match to TRBD2. The CDR3 has 15 residues. The trim removed 5 bases at V and 4 bases at J, leaving 4 bases unmatched. The germline V gene has CDR1 MNHEY and CDR2 SVGAGI. The CDR3 sequence is CASSPGLAEYNEQFF. The CDR3 DNA sequence: TGTGCCAGCAGTCCGGGACTAGCGGAGTACAATGAGCAGTTCTTC.